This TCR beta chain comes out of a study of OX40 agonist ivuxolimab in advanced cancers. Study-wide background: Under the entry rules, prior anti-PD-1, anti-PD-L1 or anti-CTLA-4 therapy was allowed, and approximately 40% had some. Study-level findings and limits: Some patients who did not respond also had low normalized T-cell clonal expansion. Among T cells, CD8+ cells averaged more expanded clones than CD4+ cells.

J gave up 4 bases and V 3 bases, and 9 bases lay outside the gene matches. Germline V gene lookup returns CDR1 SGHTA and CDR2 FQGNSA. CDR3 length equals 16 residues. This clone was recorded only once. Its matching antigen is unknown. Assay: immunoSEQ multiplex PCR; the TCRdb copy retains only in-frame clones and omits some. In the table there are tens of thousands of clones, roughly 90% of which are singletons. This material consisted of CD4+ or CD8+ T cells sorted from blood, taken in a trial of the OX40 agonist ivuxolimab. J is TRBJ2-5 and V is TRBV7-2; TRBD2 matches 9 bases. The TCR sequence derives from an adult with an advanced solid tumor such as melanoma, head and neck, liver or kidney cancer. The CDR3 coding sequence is TGTGCCAGCAGCTTGAGGCGGGGGGGCCTGGGAGAGACCCAGTACTTC. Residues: CASSLRRGGLGETQYF.